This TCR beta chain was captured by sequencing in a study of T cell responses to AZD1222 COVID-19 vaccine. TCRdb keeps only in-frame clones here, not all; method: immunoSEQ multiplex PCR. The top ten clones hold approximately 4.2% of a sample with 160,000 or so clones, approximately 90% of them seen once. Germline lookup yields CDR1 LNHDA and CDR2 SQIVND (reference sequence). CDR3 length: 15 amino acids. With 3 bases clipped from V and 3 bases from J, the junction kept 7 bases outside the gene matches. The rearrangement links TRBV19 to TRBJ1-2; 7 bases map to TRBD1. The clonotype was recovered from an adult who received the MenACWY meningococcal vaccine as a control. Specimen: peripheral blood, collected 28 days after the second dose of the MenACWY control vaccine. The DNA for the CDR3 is TGTGCCAGTAGTATGGGGACAGCGGACTACTATGGCTACACCTTC. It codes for CASSMGTADYYGYTF.